A selection of T cell receptor beta chains follows, all from one sample in a study of CD8+CD57+ T cells in acquired aplastic anemia. MiXCR was run by TCRdb on the reads, yielding one entry per CDR3 protein. The sample lists around 400,000 distinct CDR3 sequences, 60% to 80% occurring once. The sample comprised sorted CD4+, CD8+, or CD8+CD57+ T cells (not recorded which) from PBMCs. The receptors shown here come from a human donor in good health, serving as a control. Both conserved end residues are part of each CDR3. A D gene is named only where the DNA matches it firmly. A clone size is listed for some rows: how often the clone was seen (once, few, many), or a class if it is expanded.

d_call j_call v_call clone_size cdr3_nt cdr3_aa
. TRBJ1-2 TRBV7-2 . TGTGCCAGCAACCCAGCGGGGTCTCAGCCCCAGCATTTTTTC CASNPAGSQPQHFF
. TRBJ1-1 TRBV9 . TGTGCCAGCAGCGTAGAAGAGGCAGCAAACACTGAAGCTTTCTTT CASSVEEAANTEAFF
TRBD2 TRBJ2-3 TRBV9 once TGTGCCAGCAGCGCACTAGCGGAGGGAGCAGCGCAGCAGTATTTT CASSALAEGAAQQYF
TRBD1 TRBJ2-1 TRBV12-3/TRBV12-4 . TGTGCCAGCAGCCGGACCGGGACAGCCTACAATGAGCAGTTCTTC CASSRTGTAYNEQFF
TRBD1 TRBJ2-3 TRBV12-3/TRBV12-4 many TGTGCCAGCAGTACTGGGACAGGGTCAGATACGCAGTATTTT CASSTGTGSDTQYF
TRBD1 TRBJ1-1 TRBV5-6 . TGTGCCAGCAGCTTAGGGACAGGGAGCGTGACTGAAGCTTTCTTT CASSLGTGSVTEAFF
. TRBJ2-6 TRBV20-1 . TGCAGTGCTAGAGTTCGAGGGTATGAGAGGGCCAACGTCCTGACTTTC CSARVRGYERANVLTF
TRBD1 TRBJ1-4 TRBV10-3 . TGTGCCATCAGTTTACAGGGGGCAACTAATGAAAAACTGTTTTTT CAISLQGATNEKLFF
TRBD1 TRBJ1-1 TRBV9 . TGTGCCAGCAGACAAGACAGGGCCGAAAACACTGAAGCTTTCTTT CASRQDRAENTEAFF
TRBD2 TRBJ2-5 TRBV3-1 . TGTGCCAGCAGCCAAGTGTCAGGACTAGCGGGCCAGTACTTC CASSQVSGLAGQYF
TRBD2 TRBJ2-1 TRBV4-3 many TGCGCCAGCAGCCAAGGGGTGACTAGCGGGGCCGGGGAGCAGTTCTTC CASSQGVTSGAGEQFF
. TRBJ2-7 TRBV7-8 once TGTGCCAGCAGAATTACCTGGGCGGGGTACGAGCAGTACTTC CASRITWAGYEQYF
. TRBJ1-5 TRBV7-6 . TGTGCCAGCAGCCGAGGAGCGGAAGAGACCCACTACTACTTT CASSRGAEETHYYF
TRBD1 TRBJ1-2 TRBV20-1 few TGCAGTGCCTCGACAGGGGGGGACTATGGCTACACCTTC CSASTGGDYGYTF
. TRBJ1-2 TRBV4-1 many TGCGCCAGCAGCCAACCACACTACTTATTCTATGGCTACACCTTC CASSQPHYLFYGYTF
TRBD2 TRBJ2-5 TRBV7-3 . TGTGCCAGCAGCGAAACTAGCGGGCTGGAAGAGACCCAGTACTTC CASSETSGLEETQYF
. TRBJ2-6 TRBV9 . TGTGCCAGCAGCCTAAACGGGCCAGGGTGTAACCCCTCTGGGGCCAACGTCCTGACTTTC CASSLNGPGCNPSGANVLTF
. TRBJ2-7 TRBV24-1 once TGTGCCACCAGCGAAGCACGCCAGTACGAGCAGTACTTC CATSEARQYEQYF
. TRBJ2-1 TRBV12-3/TRBV12-4 few . CASTEAVPAALPGQGSVGQFF
TRBD1 TRBJ2-5 TRBV5-1 . TGCGCCAGCAGCTTGGCGAGGACAGGCCAAGAGACCCAGTACTTC CASSLARTGQETQYF
TRBD1 TRBJ2-7 TRBV20-1 . TGCAGTGCTATCCCCGGGACAGACGTTGAGCAGTACTTC CSAIPGTDVEQYF
. TRBJ1-1 TRBV5-6 . TGTGCCAGCAGTGCCCGGGGGGCGAACACTGAAGCTTTCTTT CASSARGANTEAFF
. TRBJ2-1 TRBV4-1 . TGCGCCAGCAGGACGACGGTGGGGACTAATGAGCAGTTCTTC CASRTTVGTNEQFF
. TRBJ2-7 TRBV12-3/TRBV12-4 . TGTGCCAGCAGTCCTCTTCCCGGGACGGCATCCTACGAGCAGTACTTC CASSPLPGTASYEQYF
TRBD1 TRBJ2-5 TRBV7-8 many TGTGCCAGCAGCCTGAGCCAGGGGGCAGGGGTGGAGACCCAGTACTTC CASSLSQGAGVETQYF
TRBD1 TRBJ1-6 TRBV11-2 . TGTGCCAGCAGCAAGGACAGGGGTAAAGTGTCACCCCTCCACTTT CASSKDRGKVSPLHF
. TRBJ1-3 TRBV3-1 . TGTGCCAGCGACCAAGATCCGGGAGATTGTTGGTCGTCCTCTGGAAACACCATATATTTT CASDQDPGDCWSSSGNTIYF
TRBD1 TRBJ2-7 TRBV6-5 . TGTGCCAGCAGTTATTCCGGGACAGCCTTTCTCGTAGAGCAGTACTTC CASSYSGTAFLVEQYF
TRBD1 TRBJ2-7 TRBV9 . TGTGCCAGCAGCCTCTCCGGACAGGATAGCTCCTACGAGCAGTACTTC CASSLSGQDSSYEQYF
. TRBJ1-2 TRBV29-1 few TGCAGCGTTGTAGGGGACTATGGCTACACCTTC CSVVGDYGYTF
. TRBJ1-1 TRBV27 many TGTGCCAGCAGTTATTATGGGGGCACTGAAGCTTTCTTT CASSYYGGTEAFF
. TRBJ1-2 TRBV5-1 . TGCGCCAGCAGCGAAAGAGGGGCAGTCTCCTATGGCTACACCTTC CASSERGAVSYGYTF
. TRBJ2-3 TRBV10-3 . TGTGCCAGCATTAAAACAGATACGCAGTATTTT CASIKTDTQYF
. TRBJ1-1 TRBV29-1 . TGCAGCGTGGGGCTGGGTGGGAACACTGAAGCTTTCTTT CSVGLGGNTEAFF
TRBD2 TRBJ2-3 TRBV6-1 many TGTGCCAGCAGGACGGGGGGGCCTGGTGACACAGATACGCAGTATTTT CASRTGGPGDTDTQYF
. TRBJ2-7 TRBV4-3 . TGCGCCAGCAGCTCGGCCAGATCCTACGAGCAGTACTTC CASSSARSYEQYF
TRBD1 TRBJ2-7 TRBV9 . TGTGCCAGCAGCATCACAGGGGGCTTTGACTCCTACGAGCAGTACTTC CASSITGGFDSYEQYF
. TRBJ2-7 TRBV7-3 . TGTGCCACCAGCTCCTACCAGGGACGGGCCGAGGAGCTGTACTTC CATSSYQGRAEELYF
TRBD1 TRBJ2-7 TRBV12-3/TRBV12-4 . TGTGCCAGCAGTTTGGCCAGGGGGCGGTTCGAGCAGTACTTC CASSLARGRFEQYF
. TRBJ1-2 TRBV10-3 few TGTGCCATCAGTGAACAGGGCGGGGGATATGGCTACACCTTC CAISEQGGGYGYTF
. TRBJ1-2 TRBV7-3 . TGTGCCAGCAATGAGTGGGGAAACGATGGCTACACCTTC CASNEWGNDGYTF
TRBD2 TRBJ2-7 TRBV7-2 . TGTGCCAGCCGCATGGGGGGGTGCTCCTACGAGCAGTCCTTC CASRMGGCSYEQSF
TRBD2 TRBJ2-3 TRBV12-3/TRBV12-4 many TGTGCCAGCAGTCAGGCTCTAGCGGGCACAGATACGCAGTATTTT CASSQALAGTDTQYF
TRBD1 TRBJ1-1 TRBV29-1 many TGCAGCGTGTCGACAGGGGGTCGCACTGAAGCTTTCTTT CSVSTGGRTEAFF
TRBD1 TRBJ1-2 TRBV2 . TGTGCCAGCACGGTCCCGGGACAGGCGTTTGGCTACACCTTC CASTVPGQAFGYTF
. TRBJ1-2 TRBV5-1 . TGCGCCAGCAGCCCTTATAGCGGGGGGACGGGGCGGTATGGCTACACCTTC CASSPYSGGTGRYGYTF
. TRBJ2-7 TRBV5-1 . TGCGCCACCAGCAATGGCGACAGTGCCTACGAGCAGTACTTC CATSNGDSAYEQYF
TRBD2 TRBJ2-3 TRBV19 . TGTGCCAGTAGCAGACTAGCGGGAGGGCGGGCAGATACGCAGTATTTT CASSRLAGGRADTQYF
. TRBJ2-5 TRBV7-3 . TGTGCCAGCAGCTACCCGGGGCGGAAAGCAAGAGACCCATTC CASSYPGRKARDPF
. TRBJ2-7 TRBV5-6 . TGTGCCAGCAGCAAGGAACTAGTAGTCTACGAGCAGTACTTC CASSKELVVYEQYF
. TRBJ1-6 TRBV7-2 few TGTGCCAGCAGCTTAGAAACGGGATCACCCCTCCACTTT CASSLETGSPLHF
TRBD1 TRBJ2-2 TRBV20-1 . TGCAGTGCTTTGACAGGGGGTAGGACCGGGGAGCTGTTTTTT CSALTGGRTGELFF
TRBD1 TRBJ2-5 TRBV30 few TGTGCCTGGAACGACAGGGGGCAAGAGACCCAGTACTTC CAWNDRGQETQYF
. TRBJ1-2 TRBV20-1 . TGCAGTGCTAGAGACCTAGGGGTTCAAGGCTACACCTTC CSARDLGVQGYTF
TRBD2 TRBJ2-3 TRBV20-1 . TGCAGTGCTAGAACACCCCTAGCGGGGATTACAGATACGCAGTATTTT CSARTPLAGITDTQYF
TRBD2 TRBJ2-5 TRBV20-1 . TGCAGCGCGATTGGGGGGGGTCAGAATGAGTACTTC CSAIGGGQNEYF
TRBD2 TRBJ2-7 TRBV25-1 . TGTGCCAGCAGCCTCGGGGCTAGCGGGGGGGCCTATGAGCAGTACTTC CASSLGASGGAYEQYF
. TRBJ1-2 TRBV20-1 . TGCAGTGCTAGAACTGGGAGCGCCTATAGCTACACCTTC CSARTGSAYSYTF
. TRBJ2-2 TRBV11-3 many TGTGCCAGCAGCTTTAGGGGCACCGGGGAGCTGTTTTTT CASSFRGTGELFF